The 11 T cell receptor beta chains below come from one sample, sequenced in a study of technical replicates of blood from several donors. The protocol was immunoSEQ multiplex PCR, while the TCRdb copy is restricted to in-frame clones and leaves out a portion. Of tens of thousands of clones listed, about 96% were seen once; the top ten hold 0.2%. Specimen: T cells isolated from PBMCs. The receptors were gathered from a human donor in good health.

The CDR3 coding sequence is TGTGCCAGCAGCTTTAGGGGAGGAGAGACCCAGTACTTC. It is translated as CASSFRGGETQYF. The chain combines TRBV5-5 with TRBJ2-5; tentatively, D is TRBD2 (6 bases). Germline CDR1 and CDR2: SGHKS and YYEKEE (reference sequence). There are 13 residues in the CDR3. Trimming cost V 2 bases and J 4 bases, with 9 bases left between them.

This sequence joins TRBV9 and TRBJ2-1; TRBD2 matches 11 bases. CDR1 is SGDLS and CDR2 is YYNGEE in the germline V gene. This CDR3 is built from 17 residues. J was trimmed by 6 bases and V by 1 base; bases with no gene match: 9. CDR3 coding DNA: TGTGCCAGCAGCGTAAAACGAAGACTAGCGGGACCCAATGAGCAGTTCTTC. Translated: CASSVKRRLAGPNEQFF.

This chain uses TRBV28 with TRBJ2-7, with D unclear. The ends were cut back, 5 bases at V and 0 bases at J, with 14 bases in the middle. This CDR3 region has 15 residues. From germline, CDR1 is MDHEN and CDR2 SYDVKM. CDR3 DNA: TGTGCCAGCAGTCCCCTCCGAACTTTCTCCTACGAGCAGTACTTC. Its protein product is CASSPLRTFSYEQYF.

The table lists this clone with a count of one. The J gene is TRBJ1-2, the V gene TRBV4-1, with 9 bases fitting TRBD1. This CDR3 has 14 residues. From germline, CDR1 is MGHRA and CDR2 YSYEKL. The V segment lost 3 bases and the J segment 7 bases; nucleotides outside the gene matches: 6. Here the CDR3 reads CASSHGTGKIGYTF. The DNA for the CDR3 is TGCGCCAGCAGCCACGGGACAGGGAAGATTGGCTACACCTTC.

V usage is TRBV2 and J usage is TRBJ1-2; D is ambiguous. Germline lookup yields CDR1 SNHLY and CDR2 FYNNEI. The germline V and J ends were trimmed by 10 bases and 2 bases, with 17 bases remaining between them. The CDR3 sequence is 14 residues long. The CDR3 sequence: CATETAQVNYGYTF. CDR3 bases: TGTGCCACCGAGACGGCTCAGGTGAACTATGGCTACACCTTC.

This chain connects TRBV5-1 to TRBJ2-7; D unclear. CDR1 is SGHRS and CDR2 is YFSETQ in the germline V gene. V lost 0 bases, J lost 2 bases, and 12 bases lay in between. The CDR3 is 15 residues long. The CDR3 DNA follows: TGCGCCAGCAGCTTGGCTCCGCGGAACGCCTACGAGCAGTACTTC. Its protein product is CASSLAPRNAYEQYF.

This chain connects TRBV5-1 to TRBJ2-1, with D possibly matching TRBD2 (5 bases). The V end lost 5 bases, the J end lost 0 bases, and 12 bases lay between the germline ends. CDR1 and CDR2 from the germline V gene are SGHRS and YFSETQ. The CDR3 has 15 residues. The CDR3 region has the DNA TGCGCCAGCAGGACGACCGGGGTCTCCTACAATGAGCAGTTCTTC. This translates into CASRTTGVSYNEQFF.

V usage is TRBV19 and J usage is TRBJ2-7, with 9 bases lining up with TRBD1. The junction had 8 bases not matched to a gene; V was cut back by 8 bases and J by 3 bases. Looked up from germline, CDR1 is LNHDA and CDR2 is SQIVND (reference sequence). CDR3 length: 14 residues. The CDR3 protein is CASSGGTGSYEQYF. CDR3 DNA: TGTGCCAGTTCGGGCGGGACAGGGAGCTACGAGCAGTACTTC.

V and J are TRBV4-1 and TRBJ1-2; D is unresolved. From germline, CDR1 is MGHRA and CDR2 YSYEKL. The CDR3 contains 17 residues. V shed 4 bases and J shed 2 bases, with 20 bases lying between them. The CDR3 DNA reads TGCGCCAGCAGCCCGTCCGAAACGACTGTAAGCAACTATGGCTACACCTTC. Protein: CASSPSETTVSNYGYTF.

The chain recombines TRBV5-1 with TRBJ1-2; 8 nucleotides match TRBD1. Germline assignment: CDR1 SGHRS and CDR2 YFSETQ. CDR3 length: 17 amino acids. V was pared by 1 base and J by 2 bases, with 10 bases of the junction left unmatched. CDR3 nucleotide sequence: TGCGCCAGCAGCTTGATGGCAGGGGGCTTTCCAAACTATGGCTACACCTTC. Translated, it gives CASSLMAGGFPNYGYTF.

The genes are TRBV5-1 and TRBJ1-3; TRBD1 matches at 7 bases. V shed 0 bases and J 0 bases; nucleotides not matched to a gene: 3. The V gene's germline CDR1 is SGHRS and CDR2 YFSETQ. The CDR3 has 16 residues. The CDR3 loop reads CASSLGGQVSGNTIYF. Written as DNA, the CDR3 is TGCGCCAGCAGCTTGGGAGGACAGGTCTCTGGAAACACCATATATTTT. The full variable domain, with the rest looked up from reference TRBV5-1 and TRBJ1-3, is KAGVTQTPRYLIKTRGQQVTLSCSPISGHRSVSWYQQTPGQGLQFLFEYFSETQRNKGNFPGRFSGRQFSNSRSEMNVSTLELGDSALYLCASSLGGQVSGNTIYFGEGSWLTVV.